The 11 T cell receptor beta chains below all came from one sample that was sequenced in a study of T cells expressing NK-cell markers. TCRdb reanalyzed the 5' RACE reads and collapses them to one entry per CDR3 protein, without DNA. The ten top clones account for around 5.3%, within a sample of about 380,000 distinct CDR3 sequences. Sequenced input: blood T cells: a sorted CD56 or NKG2C T cell subset, CD4+ or CD8+ T cells, or bulk PBMC T cells (not recorded which). All receptors derive from a man aged 18-70 years in good health.

The chain couples TRBV11-1 to TRBJ2-1; the TCRdb call, TRBD1, lacks DNA for checking. In germline, CDR1 is SGHAT, CDR2 FQDESV (reference sequence). This CDR3 spans 15 amino acids. The CDR3 sequence is CASSTTVGVSGEQFF.

This chain connects TRBV7-9 to TRBJ1-1. This CDR3 is built from 14 residues. The germline gives CDR1 SEHNR, CDR2 FQNEAQ (reference sequence). The CDR3 here is CASSPVGPYTEAFF.

This chain's CDR3 is CASTQGASQETQYF. The V and J genes are TRBV9 and TRBJ2-5; as DNA is missing, the TRBD1 call by TCRdb cannot be tested. This CDR3 has 14 amino acids. Per the germline V gene, CDR1 is SGDLS and CDR2 is YYNGEE.

The rearrangement links TRBV4-2 to TRBJ2-1; TCRdb reports TRBD2, a call that lacks DNA to check it against. Germline V lookup: CDR1 LGHNA, CDR2 YNFKEQ. CDR3 size: 16 residues. The CDR3 reads CASSPLGLAGRNEQFF.

The rearrangement uses TRBV28 and TRBJ2-7; as DNA is missing, the TRBD2 call by TCRdb cannot be tested. Germline V gene lookup returns CDR1 MDHEN and CDR2 SYDVKM. This CDR3 contains 13 residues. CDR3: CASSPVLGYEQYF.

The CDR3: CASSVSARQSLHF. The rearrangement joins TRBV11-1 to TRBJ1-6. This CDR3 contains 13 residues. The V gene's germline CDR1 is SGHAT and CDR2 FQDESV (reference sequence). Filled out from reference TRBV11-1 and TRBJ1-6, the complete variable domain reads EAEVAQSPRYKITEKSQAVAFWCDPISGHATLYWYRQILGQGPELLVQFQDESVVDDSQLPKDRFSAERLKGVDSTLKIQPAELGDSAMYLCASSVSARQSLHFGNGTRLTVT.

V usage is TRBV27 and J usage is TRBJ2-1; TCRdb indicates TRBD1, and absent DNA this call remains unverified. Germline CDR1 and CDR2: MNHEY and SMNVEV (reference sequence). The CDR3 length is 12 residues. This chain's CDR3 is CASSRIGVEQFF.

The V and J genes are TRBV2 and TRBJ2-7; TCRdb indicates TRBD2, and absent DNA this call remains unverified. Germline assignment: CDR1 SNHLY and CDR2 FYNNEI. The CDR3 has 15 residues. The CDR3: CASSLNGGASYEQYF.

The V and J genes are TRBV7-9 and TRBJ2-3; TCRdb indicates TRBD1, and absent DNA this call remains unverified. The CDR3 runs 15 residues. Germline V gene data show CDR1 as SEHNR and CDR2 as FQNEAQ (reference sequence). CDR3 protein: CASSPDFGGYDTQYF. Based on the CDR3 plus reference TRBV7-9 and TRBJ2-3, the full variable domain is DTGVSQNPRHKITKRGQNVTFRCDPISEHNRLYWYRQTLGQGPEFLTYFQNEAQLEKSRLLSDRFSAERPKGSFSTLEIQRTEQGDSAMYLCASSPDFGGYDTQYFGPGTRLTVL.

The chain employs TRBV18 and TRBJ2-5; no DNA is available, so the TRBD2 call from TCRdb remains unchecked. This CDR3 has 14 amino acids. CDR1 and CDR2 from the germline V gene are KGHSH and LQKENI. CDR3 in amino acids: CASSPKLAEETQYF.

The chain carries TRBV20-1 and TRBJ1-1. This CDR3 contains 13 residues. Germline assignment: CDR1 DFQATT and CDR2 SNEGSKA (reference sequence). Here the CDR3 reads CSASGVLVAEAFF.